Presented here are 26 T cell receptor beta chains from one specimen sequenced in a study of control samples from healthy donors and cancer patients. The method was immunoSEQ multiplex PCR; TCRdb's version includes in-frame clones alone and lacks a portion of them. The sample lists about 160,000 clones; 94% were seen once. Sample: blood. These receptors originate from a woman aged 40-49 years in good health.

The J gene is TRBJ1-1, the V gene TRBV5-8; 8 bases map to TRBD1. The CDR3 runs 15 residues. Germline lookup yields CDR1 SGHTS and CDR2 YDEGEE. Unmatched junction bases numbered 11, after V lost 4 bases and J lost 6 bases. The CDR3 spells CASSEGQGRFAEAFF. The CDR3 region has the DNA TGTGCCAGCAGCGAAGGACAGGGACGTTTCGCTGAAGCTTTCTTT.

The gene calls are TRBV9 and TRBJ2-7, with D possibly TRBD1 on 6 matching bases. V gave up 2 bases and J gave up 6 bases, with 15 bases separating them. Germline V lookup: CDR1 SGDLS, CDR2 YYNGEE. CDR3 length: 14 residues. The CDR3 here is CASSVNRDRSEQYF. CDR3 DNA sequence: TGTGCCAGCAGCGTTAACAGGGATCGGAGCGAGCAGTACTTC.

J is TRBJ2-7 and V is TRBV7-6; 9 bases match TRBD1. This CDR3 contains 14 residues. The germline gives CDR1 SGHVS, CDR2 FNYEAQ. J gave up 4 bases and V 1 base, and 2 bases lay outside the gene matches. The CDR3 region has the DNA TGTGCCAGCAGCTTAGGGGGACAGGGTTACGAGCAGTACTTC. This encodes CASSLGGQGYEQYF.

This chain links TRBV6-5 with TRBJ1-1, with D maybe TRBD1 (5 bases). The V end lost 2 bases, the J end lost 11 bases, and 21 bases lay between the germline ends. Germline V CDR1 and CDR2: MNHEY, SVGAGI. CDR3 length equals 15 residues. DNA for the CDR3: TGTGCCAGCAGTTACCCCGAAGCAGGGACCCTTGGCGCTTTCTTT. Translation: CASSYPEAGTLGAFF.

This rearrangement joins TRBV7-2 to TRBJ1-2, with 10 bases lining up with TRBD1. Germline CDR1 and CDR2: SGHTA and FQGNSA. Losses at the gene ends were 7 bases for V and 5 bases for J; bases not matched to a gene: 7. The CDR3 length is 14 residues. The CDR3 DNA reads as TGTGCCAGCACCCCAAGGACAGGGGGTTATGGCTACACCTTC. This codes for CASTPRTGGYGYTF.

In this sample, this clone turned up a few times. This chain links TRBV5-1 with TRBJ2-3, with TRBD2 as a possible D gene (6 bases). The CDR3 is 15 amino acids. Trimming left V 1 base short and J 8 bases short, with 17 bases between. The germline V gene has CDR1 SGHRS and CDR2 YFSETQ. CDR3 DNA sequence: TGCGCCAGCAGCTTGACGGAGGGTCGAATAGGTACGCAGTATTTT. Protein sequence: CASSLTEGRIGTQYF.

The chain couples TRBV5-4 to TRBJ1-3, with TRBD1 as a possible D gene (6 bases). CDR3 length equals 15 residues. Between the trimmed V and J ends, which lost 4 bases and 0 bases, there was a span of 11 bases. Germline V lookup: CDR1 SGHNT, CDR2 YYREEE (reference sequence). The CDR3 DNA sequence: TGTGCCAGCAGCCTAGGACAGAGCTCTGGAAACACCATATATTTT. Its translation: CASSLGQSSGNTIYF.

J is TRBJ1-1 and V is TRBV5-1, with a tentative D call TRBD1 (5 bases). Germline CDR1 SGHRS, CDR2 YFSETQ. Trimming pared 6 bases from V and 4 bases from J, leaving 13 bases between. This CDR3 region has 13 residues. The CDR3 loop reads CASTNRRGTEAFF. CDR3 sequence (DNA): TGCGCCAGCACCAACAGGAGAGGCACTGAAGCTTTCTTT.

The gene calls are TRBV5-1 and TRBJ2-1; the match to TRBD2 covers 14 bases. J was trimmed by 16 bases and V by 0 bases; bases with no gene match: 9. Germline CDR1 SGHRS, CDR2 YFSETQ. The CDR3 has 15 residues. CDR3 protein: CASSLEPGLAGGGFF. The DNA for the CDR3 is TGCGCCAGCAGCTTGGAGCCCGGACTAGCGGGAGGAGGCTTCTTC. Full variable domain (missing parts from reference TRBV5-1 and TRBJ2-1): KAGVTQTPRYLIKTRGQQVTLSCSPISGHRSVSWYQQTPGQGLQFLFEYFSETQRNKGNFPGRFSGRQFSNSRSEMNVSTLELGDSALYLCASSLEPGLAGGGFFGPGTRLTVL.

This chain joins TRBV6-2 or TRBV6-3 and TRBJ1-1; D is unclear. CDR1 is MNHEY and CDR2 is SVGEGT in the germline V gene. V was clipped by 2 bases and J by 7 bases, with 14 bases between them. CDR3 size: 14 residues. The CDR3 region is CASSYLLDSYEAFF. In nucleotides, the CDR3 is TGTGCCAGCAGTTACCTCCTCGACTCTTATGAAGCTTTCTTT.

The rearrangement uses TRBV20-1 and TRBJ2-1; maybe TRBD2 (6 bases). The germline V gene has CDR1 DFQATT and CDR2 SNEGSKA (reference sequence). The CDR3 is made up of 14 amino acids. Trimming removed 3 bases from V and 7 bases from J, with 16 bases in between. In DNA, the CDR3 is TGCAGTGCTAGTGGCAGGAGGGTCGTGAATGAGCAGTTCTTC. Its protein is CSASGRRVVNEQFF.

This clone was found once. The CDR3 sequence: CSPDSDNEQFF. In DNA form, the CDR3 reads TGCAGTCCTGACAGTGACAATGAGCAGTTCTTC. The chain carries TRBV20-1 and TRBJ2-1; tentatively, D is TRBD1 (5 bases). Trimming stripped 8 bases from V and 5 bases from J, with 10 bases between. The CDR3 contains 11 residues. CDR1 is DFQATT and CDR2 is SNEGSKA in the germline V gene (reference sequence).

The chain employs TRBV10-3 and TRBJ2-1, with D possibly matching TRBD1 (6 bases). This CDR3 is 15 amino acids long. Trimming removed 6 bases from V and 0 bases from J, with 12 bases in between. Germline V gene lookup returns CDR1 ENHRY and CDR2 SYGVKD. The DNA for the CDR3 is TGTGCCATCAGCTCCTACAGGGCCTCCTACAATGAGCAGTTCTTC. It translates to CAISSYRASYNEQFF.

The CDR3 nucleotides read TGTGCCAGCAGCTACTTTAACTATGGCTACACCTTC. This gives the protein CASSYFNYGYTF. The rearrangement uses TRBV11-3 and TRBJ1-2; D uncertain. The CDR3 runs 12 residues. Per germline, CDR1 SGHNT and CDR2 YENEEA. Trimming removed 4 bases at V and 1 base at J, with 4 bases between.

The chain recombines TRBV7-9 with TRBJ2-3, with TRBD2 identical over 14 bases. After removal of 5 bases from V and 0 bases from J, the junction contained 4 bases not matched to a gene. Germline loops: CDR1 SEHNR, CDR2 FQNEAQ (reference sequence). This CDR3 has 17 residues. The CDR3, as DNA: TGTGCCAGCAGCCTCAGACTAGCGGGAGGGAGCACAGATACGCAGTATTTT. Protein sequence: CASSLRLAGGSTDTQYF.

The V gene is TRBV24-1, the J gene TRBJ2-4; D unresolved. Germline V CDR1 and CDR2: KGHDR, SFDVKD. CDR3 length equals 13 residues. Between the trimmed V and J ends, which lost 4 bases and 9 bases, there was a span of 12 bases. This CDR3 is CATSDVGSSIQYF. The CDR3 DNA follows: TGTGCCACCAGTGACGTGGGGTCCAGCATTCAGTACTTC.

The gene calls are TRBV13 and TRBJ1-1; no reliable D call. V lost 1 base and J 8 bases, leaving 11 bases between the germline ends. CDR3 length equals 13 residues. Germline assignment: CDR1 PRHDT and CDR2 FYEKMQ (reference sequence). The CDR3 region has the DNA TGTGCCAGCAGCTTAGCCCGGACTCCCGAAGCTTTCTTT. Encoded protein: CASSLARTPEAFF. Full variable domain (rest looked up from reference TRBV13 and TRBJ1-1): AAGVIQSPRHLIKEKRETATLKCYPIPRHDTVYWYQQGPGQDPQFLISFYEKMQSDKGSIPDRFSAQQFSDYHSELNMSSLELGDSALYFCASSLARTPEAFFGQGTRLTVV.

The chain has TRBV29-1 and TRBJ2-1; perhaps TRBD2 as D (6 bases). V was cut by 3 bases and J by 8 bases, with 14 bases left in between. The germline V gene has CDR1 SQVTM and CDR2 ANQGSEA. The CDR3 extends over 13 amino acids. CDR3 loop: CSVDGSGGDEQFF. The CDR3 nucleotides are TGCAGCGTTGATGGTAGCGGAGGGGATGAGCAGTTCTTC.

This clone was seen only once. The chain employs TRBV19 and TRBJ2-5; 10 bases are shared with TRBD2. With 5 bases clipped from V and 3 bases from J, the junction kept 12 bases outside the gene matches. In germline, CDR1 is LNHDA, CDR2 SQIVND (reference sequence). This CDR3 is 17 amino acids long. The CDR3, as DNA: TGTGCCAGTAGTCCCGGGACTATAGCGGGGGGAAAAGAGACCCAGTACTTC. Protein product: CASSPGTIAGGKETQYF.

This chain connects TRBV20-1 to TRBJ2-1; D gene uncertain. V gave up 3 bases and J gave up 4 bases, with 13 bases separating them. Germline CDR1 DFQATT, CDR2 SNEGSKA (reference sequence). The CDR3 is 14 residues long. The CDR3: CSASFSQSYNEQFF. The CDR3 coding sequence is TGCAGTGCTAGTTTCAGCCAAAGTTACAATGAGCAGTTCTTC.

A word on this clone: At the DNA level, this CDR3 is encoded by other sequences in the same sample as well. The chain has TRBV12-3 or TRBV12-4 and TRBJ2-7, with 7 bases matching TRBD1. Trimming at V came to 5 bases and at J to 2 bases, leaving 3 bases not matched to a gene. The CDR3 covers 13 residues. CDR3 sequence: CASSPGTAYEQYF. DNA of the CDR3: TGTGCCAGCAGTCCGGGGACAGCCTACGAGCAGTACTTC.

The chain joins TRBV28 to TRBJ2-2, with D perhaps TRBD1 (6 bases). The CDR3 has 15 amino acids. From germline, CDR1 is MDHEN and CDR2 SYDVKM. Trimming took off 3 bases at V and 6 bases at J, with 14 bases between the two ends. The CDR3 DNA follows: TGTGCCAGCAGTTTTAGCAGGGGCCTGGCCGGGGAGCTGTTTTTT. Amino acids: CASSFSRGLAGELFF. The whole variable domain, filled in from reference TRBV28 and TRBJ2-2, reads DVKVTQSSRYLVKRTGEKVFLECVQDMDHENMFWYRQDPGLGLRLIYFSYDVKMKEKGDIPEGYSVSREKKERFSLILESASTNQTSMYLCASSFSRGLAGELFFGEGSRLTVL.

This chain uses TRBV6-5 with TRBJ2-7; the match to TRBD1 covers 10 bases. Germline CDR1 and CDR2: MNHEY and SVGAGI. With V trimmed by 2 bases and J by 3 bases, 1 base remained unmatched. This CDR3 spans 14 amino acids. CDR3 amino acids: CASSYRDRGYEQYF. The CDR3 DNA sequence: TGTGCCAGCAGTTACCGGGACAGGGGCTACGAGCAGTACTTC.

The rearrangement uses TRBV7-9 and TRBJ1-2; TRBD1 might be the D (6 bases). The germline CDR1 and CDR2 sequences are SEHNR and FQNEAQ (reference sequence). The CDR3 runs to 13 residues. Trimming cost V 1 base and J 7 bases, with 10 bases left between them. The CDR3 is CASSLVGGSGYTF. In nucleotides, the CDR3 is TGTGCCAGCAGCTTAGTTGGGGGCTCTGGCTACACCTTC.

The chain employs TRBV18 and TRBJ2-7; TRBD1 agrees at 7 bases. V shed 0 bases and J 2 bases; nucleotides not matched to a gene: 1. Germline CDR1 and CDR2: KGHSH and LQKENI. This CDR3 is 14 amino acids long. CDR3 sequence (DNA): TGTGCCAGCTCACCACCCGGGACAGCCTACGAGCAGTACTTC. Its translation is CASSPPGTAYEQYF.

The chain uses TRBV11-2 and TRBJ2-1; D ambiguous. The CDR3 contains 12 residues. CDR1 is SGHAT, CDR2 FQNNGV, per germline. The V gene lost 0 bases and the J gene lost 7 bases, with 4 bases spanning the gap. CDR3 DNA: TGTGCCAGCAGCTTAGACCGGAATGAGCAGTTCTTC. This codes for CASSLDRNEQFF.